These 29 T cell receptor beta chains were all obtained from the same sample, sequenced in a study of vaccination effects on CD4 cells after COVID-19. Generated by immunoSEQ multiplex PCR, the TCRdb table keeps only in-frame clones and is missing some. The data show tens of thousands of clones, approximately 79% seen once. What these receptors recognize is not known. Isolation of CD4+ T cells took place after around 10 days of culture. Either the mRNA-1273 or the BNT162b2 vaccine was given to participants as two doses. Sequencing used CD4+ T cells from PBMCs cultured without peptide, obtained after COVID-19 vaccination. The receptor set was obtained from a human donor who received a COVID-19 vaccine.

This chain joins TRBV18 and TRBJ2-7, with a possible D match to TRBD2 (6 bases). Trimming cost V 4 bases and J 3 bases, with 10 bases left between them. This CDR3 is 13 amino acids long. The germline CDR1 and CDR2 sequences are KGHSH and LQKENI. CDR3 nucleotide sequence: TGTGCCAGCTCACTAGGAGGGAACTACGAGCAGTACGTC. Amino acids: CASSLGGNYEQYV.

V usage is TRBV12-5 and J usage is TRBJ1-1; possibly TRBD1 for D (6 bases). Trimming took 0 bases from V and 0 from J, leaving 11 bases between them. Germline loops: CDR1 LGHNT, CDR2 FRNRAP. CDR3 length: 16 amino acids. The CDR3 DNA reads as TGTGCTAGTGGTTTGGTACAGGGAGGGGTGAACACTGAAGCTTTCTTT. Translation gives CASGLVQGGVNTEAFF.

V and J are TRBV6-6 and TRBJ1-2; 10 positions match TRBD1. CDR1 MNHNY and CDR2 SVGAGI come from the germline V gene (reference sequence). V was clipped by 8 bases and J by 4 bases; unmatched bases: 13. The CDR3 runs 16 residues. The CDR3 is CASSPRRDRGGYGYTF. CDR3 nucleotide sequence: TGTGCCAGCTCCCCCCGCCGGGACAGGGGTGGCTATGGCTACACCTTC.

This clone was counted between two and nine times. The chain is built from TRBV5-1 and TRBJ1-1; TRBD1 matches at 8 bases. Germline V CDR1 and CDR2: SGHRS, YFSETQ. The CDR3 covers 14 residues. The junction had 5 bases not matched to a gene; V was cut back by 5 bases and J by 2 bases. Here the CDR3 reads CASRSQGANTEAFF. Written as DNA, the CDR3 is TGCGCCAGCAGATCTCAGGGGGCCAACACTGAAGCTTTCTTT.

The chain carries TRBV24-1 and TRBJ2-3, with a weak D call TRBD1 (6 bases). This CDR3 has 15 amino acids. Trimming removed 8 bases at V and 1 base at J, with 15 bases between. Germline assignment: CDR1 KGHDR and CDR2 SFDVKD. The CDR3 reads CATNGPGQGTDTQYF. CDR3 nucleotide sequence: TGTGCCACCAACGGACCGGGACAAGGCACAGATACGCAGTATTTT.

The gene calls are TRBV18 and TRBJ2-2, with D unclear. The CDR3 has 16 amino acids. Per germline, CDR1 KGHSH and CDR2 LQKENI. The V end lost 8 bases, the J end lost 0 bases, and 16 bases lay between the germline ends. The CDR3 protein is CASARAGTANTGELFF. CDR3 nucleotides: TGTGCCAGCGCACGTGCAGGAACGGCGAACACCGGGGAGCTGTTTTTT. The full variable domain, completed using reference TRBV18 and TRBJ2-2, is NAGVMQNPRHLVRRRGQEARLRCSPMKGHSHVYWYRQLPEEGLKFMVYLQKENIIDESGMPKERFSAEFPKEGPSILRIQQVVRGDSAAYFCASARAGTANTGELFFGEGSRLTVL.

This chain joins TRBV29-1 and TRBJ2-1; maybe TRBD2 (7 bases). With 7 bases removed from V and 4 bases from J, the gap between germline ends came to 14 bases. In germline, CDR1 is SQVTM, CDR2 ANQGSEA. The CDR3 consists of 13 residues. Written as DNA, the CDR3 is TGCAGCGCCCCTCGGGGGGCTTACAATGAGCAGTTCTTC. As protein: CSAPRGAYNEQFF.

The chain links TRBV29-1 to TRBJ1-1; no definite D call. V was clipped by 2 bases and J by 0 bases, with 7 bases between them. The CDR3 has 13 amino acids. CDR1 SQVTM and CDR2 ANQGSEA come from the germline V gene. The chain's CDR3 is CSVEPQMNTEAFF. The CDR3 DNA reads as TGCAGCGTTGAACCACAGATGAACACTGAAGCTTTCTTT.

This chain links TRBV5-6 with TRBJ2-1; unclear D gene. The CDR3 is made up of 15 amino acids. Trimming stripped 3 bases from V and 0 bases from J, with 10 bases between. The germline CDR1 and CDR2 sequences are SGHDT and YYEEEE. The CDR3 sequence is CASSSTLYSYNEQFF. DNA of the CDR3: TGTGCCAGCAGCTCAACACTGTACTCCTACAATGAGCAGTTCTTC.

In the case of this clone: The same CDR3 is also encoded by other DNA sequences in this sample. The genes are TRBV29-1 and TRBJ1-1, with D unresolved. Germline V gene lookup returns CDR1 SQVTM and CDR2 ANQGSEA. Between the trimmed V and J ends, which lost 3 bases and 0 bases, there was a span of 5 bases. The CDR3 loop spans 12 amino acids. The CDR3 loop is CSVEGLNTEAFF. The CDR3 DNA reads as TGCAGCGTTGAGGGCCTGAACACTGAAGCTTTCTTT.

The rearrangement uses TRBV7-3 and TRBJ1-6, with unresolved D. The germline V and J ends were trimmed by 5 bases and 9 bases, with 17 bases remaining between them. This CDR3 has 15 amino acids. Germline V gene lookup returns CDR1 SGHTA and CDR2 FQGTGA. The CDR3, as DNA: TGTGCCAGCAGCGCCTACGGTGGGAAGGCTTCACCCCTCCACTTT. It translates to CASSAYGGKASPLHF.

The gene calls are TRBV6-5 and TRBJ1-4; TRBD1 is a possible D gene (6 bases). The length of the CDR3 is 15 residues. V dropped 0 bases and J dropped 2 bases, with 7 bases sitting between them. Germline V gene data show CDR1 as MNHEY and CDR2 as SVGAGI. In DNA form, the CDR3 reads TGTGCCAGCAGTTACTCGCAGGGGACTAATGAAAAACTGTTTTTT. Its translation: CASSYSQGTNEKLFF.

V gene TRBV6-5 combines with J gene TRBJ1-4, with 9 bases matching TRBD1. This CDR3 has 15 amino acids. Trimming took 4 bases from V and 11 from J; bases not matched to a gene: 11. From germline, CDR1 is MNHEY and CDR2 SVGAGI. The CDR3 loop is CASSFWDRAGGKLFF. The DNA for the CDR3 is TGTGCCAGCAGTTTCTGGGACAGGGCGGGAGGGAAACTGTTTTTT.

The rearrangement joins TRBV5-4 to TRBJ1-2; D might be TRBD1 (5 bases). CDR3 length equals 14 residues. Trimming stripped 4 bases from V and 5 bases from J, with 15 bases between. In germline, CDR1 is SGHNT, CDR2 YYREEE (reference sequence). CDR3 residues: CASSDGALPYGYTF. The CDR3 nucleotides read TGTGCCAGCAGCGACGGGGCCCTCCCGTATGGCTACACCTTC.

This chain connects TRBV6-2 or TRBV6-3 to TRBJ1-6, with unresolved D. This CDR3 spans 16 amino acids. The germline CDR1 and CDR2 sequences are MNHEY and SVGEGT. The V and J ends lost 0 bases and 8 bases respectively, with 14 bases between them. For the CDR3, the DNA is TGTGCCAGCAGTTACTCGACGGCAGGCCCCTATTCACCCCTCCACTTT. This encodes CASSYSTAGPYSPLHF.

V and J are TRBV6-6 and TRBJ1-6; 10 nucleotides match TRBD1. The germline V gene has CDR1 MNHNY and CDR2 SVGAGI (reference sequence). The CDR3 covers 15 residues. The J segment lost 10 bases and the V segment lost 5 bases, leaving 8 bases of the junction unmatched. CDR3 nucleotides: TGTGCCAGCAGTGACCCCGGGACAGGGGACTCACCCCTCCACTTT. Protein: CASSDPGTGDSPLHF.

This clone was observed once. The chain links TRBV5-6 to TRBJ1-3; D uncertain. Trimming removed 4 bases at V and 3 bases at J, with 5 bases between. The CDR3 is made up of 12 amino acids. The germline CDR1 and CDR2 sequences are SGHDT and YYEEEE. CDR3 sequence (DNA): TGTGCCAGCAGCCTTAGTGGAAACACCATATATTTT. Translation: CASSLSGNTIYF.

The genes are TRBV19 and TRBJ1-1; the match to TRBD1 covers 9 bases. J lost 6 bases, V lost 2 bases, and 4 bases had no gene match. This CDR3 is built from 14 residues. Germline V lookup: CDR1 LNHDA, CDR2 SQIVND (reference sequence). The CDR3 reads CASSITQGAAEAFF. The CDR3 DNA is TGTGCCAGTAGTATAACACAGGGGGCGGCTGAAGCTTTCTTT. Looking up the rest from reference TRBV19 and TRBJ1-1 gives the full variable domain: DGGITQSPKYLFRKEGQNVTLSCEQNLNHDAMYWYRQDPGQGLRLIYYSQIVNDFQKGDIAEGYSVSREKKESFPLTVTSAQKNPTAFYLCASSITQGAAEAFFGQGTRLTVV.

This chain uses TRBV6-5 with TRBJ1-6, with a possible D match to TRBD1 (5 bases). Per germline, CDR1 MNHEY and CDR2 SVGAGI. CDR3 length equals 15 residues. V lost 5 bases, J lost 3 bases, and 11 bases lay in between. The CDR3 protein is CASSQGRYYNSPLHF. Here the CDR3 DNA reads TGTGCCAGCAGTCAGGGTCGATACTATAATTCACCCCTCCACTTT.

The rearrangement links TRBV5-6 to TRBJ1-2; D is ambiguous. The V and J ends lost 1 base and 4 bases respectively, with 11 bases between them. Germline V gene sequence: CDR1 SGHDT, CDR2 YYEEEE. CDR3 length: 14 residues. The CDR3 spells CASSLLRGSYGYTF. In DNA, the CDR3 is TGTGCCAGCAGCTTGTTACGCGGCAGCTATGGCTACACCTTC.

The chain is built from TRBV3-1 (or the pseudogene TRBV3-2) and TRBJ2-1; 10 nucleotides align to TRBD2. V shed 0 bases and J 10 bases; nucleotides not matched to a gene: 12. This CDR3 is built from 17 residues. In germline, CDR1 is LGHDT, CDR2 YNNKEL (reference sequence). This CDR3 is CASSQDILAGFSGEQFF. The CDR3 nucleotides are TGTGCCAGCAGCCAAGATATACTAGCGGGGTTTTCAGGGGAGCAGTTCTTC.

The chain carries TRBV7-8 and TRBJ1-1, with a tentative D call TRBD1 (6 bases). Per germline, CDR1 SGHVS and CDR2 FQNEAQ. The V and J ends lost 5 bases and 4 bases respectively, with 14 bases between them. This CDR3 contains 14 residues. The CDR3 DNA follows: TGTGCCAGCAGCGGGACATCGGAAGGCACTGAAGCTTTCTTT. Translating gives CASSGTSEGTEAFF.

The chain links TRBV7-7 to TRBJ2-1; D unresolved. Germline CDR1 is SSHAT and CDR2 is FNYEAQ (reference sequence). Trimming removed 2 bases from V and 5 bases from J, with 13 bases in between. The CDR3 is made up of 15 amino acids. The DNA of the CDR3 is TGTGCCAGCAGCTTATCATACTCGGGTCACAATGAGCAGTTCTTC. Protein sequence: CASSLSYSGHNEQFF.

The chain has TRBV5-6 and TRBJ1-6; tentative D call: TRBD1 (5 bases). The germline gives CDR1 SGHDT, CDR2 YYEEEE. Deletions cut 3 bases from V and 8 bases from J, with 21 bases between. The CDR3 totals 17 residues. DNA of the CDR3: TGTGCCAGCAGCTCCTTGGAGGGACGATTGGGGGATTCACCCCTCCACTTT. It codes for CASSSLEGRLGDSPLHF.

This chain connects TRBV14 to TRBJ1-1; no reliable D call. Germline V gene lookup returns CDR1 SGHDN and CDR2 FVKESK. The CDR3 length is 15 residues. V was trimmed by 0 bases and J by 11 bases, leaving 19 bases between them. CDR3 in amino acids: CASSQDRLRRLDAFF. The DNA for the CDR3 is TGTGCCAGCAGCCAAGATCGGCTGAGGAGGCTCGACGCTTTCTTT. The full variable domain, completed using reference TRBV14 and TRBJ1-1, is EAGVTQFPSHSVIEKGQTVTLRCDPISGHDNLYWYRRVMGKEIKFLLHFVKESKQDESGMPNNRFLAERTGGTYSTLKVQPAELEDSGVYFCASSQDRLRRLDAFFGQGTRLTVV.

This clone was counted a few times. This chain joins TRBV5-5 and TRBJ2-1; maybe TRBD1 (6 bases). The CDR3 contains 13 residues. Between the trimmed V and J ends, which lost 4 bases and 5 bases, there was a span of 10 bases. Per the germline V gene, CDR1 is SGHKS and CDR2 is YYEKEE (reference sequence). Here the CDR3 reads CASSIGQNNEQFF. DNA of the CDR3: TGTGCCAGCAGCATCGGACAGAACAATGAGCAGTTCTTC.

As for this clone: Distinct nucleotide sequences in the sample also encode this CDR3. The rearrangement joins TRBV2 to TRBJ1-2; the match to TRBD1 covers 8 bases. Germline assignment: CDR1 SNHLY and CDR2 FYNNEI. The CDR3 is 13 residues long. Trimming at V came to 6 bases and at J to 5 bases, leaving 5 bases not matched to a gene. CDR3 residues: CASRTGAGYGYTF. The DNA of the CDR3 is TGTGCCAGCAGGACAGGGGCGGGGTATGGCTACACCTTC.

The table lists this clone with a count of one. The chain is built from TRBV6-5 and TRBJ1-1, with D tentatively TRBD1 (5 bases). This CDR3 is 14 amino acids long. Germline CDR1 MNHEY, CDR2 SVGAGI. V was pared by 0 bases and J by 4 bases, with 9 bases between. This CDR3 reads CASSYSLRATEAFF. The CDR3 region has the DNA TGTGCCAGCAGTTACTCTCTCAGGGCCACTGAAGCTTTCTTT.

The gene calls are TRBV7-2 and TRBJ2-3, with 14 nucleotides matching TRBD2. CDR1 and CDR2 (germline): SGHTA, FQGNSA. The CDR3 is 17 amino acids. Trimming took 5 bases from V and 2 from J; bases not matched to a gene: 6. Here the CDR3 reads CASSPRTSGRTTDTQYF. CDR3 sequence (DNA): TGTGCCAGCAGCCCCCGGACTAGCGGGAGGACCACAGATACGCAGTATTTT.